This T cell receptor beta chain was retrieved from a study of cytomegalovirus exposure and HLA in healthy donors. Overall study context: The 90 to 150 validation repertoires were produced on the same platform as the 700 or so repertoires of the first cohort. This was reported in a later analysis.

Trimming took 5 bases from V and 4 from J; bases not matched to a gene: 8. Looked up from germline, CDR1 is MNHEY and CDR2 is SMNVEV (reference sequence). This CDR3 has 15 residues. A remark on this clone: The antigen is not known.

Study conclusions and caveats: Associated with cytomegalovirus, according to the listing, were 150 to 200 TCR beta chains.

Libraries were prepared by immunoSEQ multiplex PCR; TCRdb keeps only in-frame clonotypes and omits some of them. The sample comprises 95,000 to 150,000 clones, under 90% of which are singletons, and about 2% rests with the top ten. While the first cohort had 500 to 700 subjects, the donors belonged to the separate validation cohort of roughly 130 subjects. Input material: PBMCs. The rearrangement joins TRBV27 to TRBJ2-3, with 8 bases aligning to TRBD1. This receptor was identified in a woman aged 25 to 39 in good health and CMV-seronegative. The CDR3 nucleotides are TGTGCCAGCAGTGGTAGACAGGGGCAAGCAGATACGCAGTATTTT. Its protein product is CASSGRQGQADTQYF.